A single sample is the source of the 32 T cell receptor beta chains below, sequenced in a study of blood T cells in healthy people across ages (dated by TCRdb to between 2014 and 2017). The library came from 5' RACE. A second PCR of roughly 6 to 11 cycles was run with a J-beta primer mix and a sample-barcoded 5' primer. Using fastp at Q25 and MiXCR, TCRdb reprocessed the public reads and kept productive beta chains. CDR3 protein sequences are deduplicated, and each keeps its most common genes and DNA. This sample has around 2 million distinct CDR3 sequences in its table, and around 42% of those were observed once. About 21% of the sample is in the top ten clones. The sample was blood. The receptors originated from a human donor in good health.

This clonotype came up once. The V gene is TRBV7-9, the J gene TRBJ2-2, with unresolved D. This CDR3 spans 13 amino acids. CDR1 SEHNR and CDR2 FQNEAQ come from the germline V gene (reference sequence). Trimming took 7 bases from V and 6 from J, leaving 12 bases between them. This CDR3 reads CASIPLGPGELFF. The CDR3 DNA reads as TGTGCCAGCATACCATTGGGTCCCGGGGAGCTGTTTTTT.

V and J are TRBV9 and TRBJ2-3; weak D call: TRBD2 (5 bases). V was clipped by 1 base and J by 3 bases, with 15 bases between them. The germline CDR1 and CDR2 sequences are SGDLS and YYNGEE. This CDR3 comprises 16 residues. CDR3 DNA sequence: TGTGCCAGCAGCGTATCGCGGGCCTTTACGACAGATACGCAGTATTTT. Amino acid sequence: CASSVSRAFTTDTQYF.

V is TRBV19 and J is TRBJ2-4; possibly TRBD1 for D (5 bases). V was clipped by 1 base and J by 12 bases, with 10 bases between them. CDR3 size: 12 residues. CDR1 and CDR2 (germline): LNHDA, SQIVND (reference sequence). For the CDR3, the DNA is TGTGCCAGTAGTATAGGACGGACACCTCAGTACTTC. Protein sequence: CASSIGRTPQYF.

As for this clonotype: This clone may be a read error of a much larger clone one base away. V is TRBV6-6 and J is TRBJ1-6, with a tentative D call TRBD1 (5 bases). This CDR3 spans 14 amino acids. Germline assignment: CDR1 MNHNY and CDR2 SVGAGI (reference sequence). CDR3 DNA: TGTGCCGGCAGTTACAGGCAGGAGCATTCACCCCTCCACTTT. This gives the protein CAGSYRQEHSPLHF.

This clonotype was observed a single time. V and J are TRBV3-1 and TRBJ1-2, with TRBD1 matching 11 bases. The germline V gene encodes CDR1 LGHDT and CDR2 YNNKEL (reference sequence). This CDR3 is 18 amino acids long. J gave up 7 bases and V 4 bases, and 17 bases lay outside the gene matches. CDR3 sequence reads: CASSRHQGTGGTETGYTF. The CDR3 region has the DNA TGTGCCAGCAGCCGCCATCAAGGGACAGGGGGAACCGAGACTGGCTACACCTTC.

There are a few counts of this clonotype. The chain combines TRBV27 with TRBJ2-3; D unresolved. This CDR3 has 19 residues. The V end lost 0 bases, the J end lost 0 bases, and 19 bases lay between the germline ends. Looked up from germline, CDR1 is MNHEY and CDR2 is SMNVEV (reference sequence). This CDR3 is CASSLSAFLNSRSTDTQYF. The CDR3 DNA sequence: TGTGCCAGCAGTTTATCTGCCTTTCTAAACAGTAGAAGCACAGATACGCAGTATTTT.

This clonotype showed up just once. This chain uses TRBV4-3 with TRBJ2-4; 7 bases match TRBD2. Gene TRBJ2-5 matches the end of the DNA better, so the J call may be wrong. There are 17 residues in the CDR3. From germline, CDR1 is LGHNA and CDR2 YSLEER. Written as DNA, the CDR3 is TGCGCCAGCAGCCAAGAAGGAAGGCGTCTAGCGGAAGAGACCCAGTACTTC. Amino acids: CASSQEGRRLAEETQYF.

This clonotype occurred a few times. The chain is built from TRBV7-3 and TRBJ2-1; D may be TRBD2 (6 bases). Germline values: CDR1 SGHTA, CDR2 FQGTGA. V lost 4 bases and J 7 bases, leaving 17 bases between the germline ends. CDR3 length: 15 residues. DNA for the CDR3: TGTGCCAGCAGCTGGGAAAAGACTAGGAATAATGAGCAGTTCTTC. It translates to CASSWEKTRNNEQFF.

The CDR3 coding sequence is TGTGCCAGCAGCTCATGGATAGGGCATAATGAAAAACTGTTTTTT. As protein: CASSSWIGHNEKLFF. V is TRBV7-9 and J is TRBJ1-4; no definite D call. CDR1 SEHNR and CDR2 FQNEAQ come from the germline V gene (reference sequence). V was trimmed by 4 bases and J by 4 bases, leaving 13 bases between them. The length of the CDR3 is 15 residues.

CDR3 coding DNA: TGTGCCAGCAGTCCTCTCGGGGGCCAAGGGGATACGCAGTATTTT. Its protein is CASSPLGGQGDTQYF. The chain combines TRBV12-3 or TRBV12-4 with TRBJ2-3; D tentatively reads TRBD1 or TRBD2 (6 bases each). Deletions cut 5 bases from V and 6 bases from J, with 18 bases between. CDR3 length: 15 residues.

This clonotype was counted once. The genes are TRBV7-2 and TRBJ1-5; D perhaps matches TRBD1 (5 bases). V dropped 5 bases and J dropped 6 bases, with 17 bases sitting between them. CDR1 is SGHTA, CDR2 FQGNSA, per germline. The CDR3 runs to 15 residues. CDR3 DNA: TGTGCCAGCAGCGTATCCTGGGGGGAGGGTCAGCCCCAGCATTTT. Its protein product is CASSVSWGEGQPQHF.

As to this clonotype: The junction differs from germline at one of its ends, possibly a read error. The chain links TRBV2 to TRBJ2-1; D might be TRBD1 or TRBD2, each matching 5 bases. Germline lookup yields CDR1 SNHLY and CDR2 FYNNEI. This CDR3 contains 13 residues. The CDR3 loop is CTSRRGQRNEQFF. In DNA, the CDR3 is TGTACCAGCAGACGGGGCCAGCGGAATGAGCAGTTCTTC.

The J gene is TRBJ2-1, the V gene TRBV28; D remains unclear. Per the germline V gene, CDR1 is MDHEN and CDR2 is SYDVKM. V lost 8 bases and J lost 2, with 10 bases in between. The CDR3 sequence is 13 residues long. CDR3 sequence (DNA): TGTGCCAGCCTCTCAGGACCCTACAATGAGCAGTTCTTC. It is translated as CASLSGPYNEQFF.

The V gene is TRBV14, the J gene TRBJ2-7; 7 bases line up with TRBD1. J gave up 1 base and V 8 bases, and 11 bases lay outside the gene matches. Per germline, CDR1 SGHDN and CDR2 FVKESK. This CDR3 has 15 residues. The CDR3 loop reads CASSTPGTVSYEQYF. The CDR3 nucleotides read TGTGCCAGCTCAACGCCCGGGACAGTATCCTACGAGCAGTACTTC.

The chain is built from TRBV10-3 and TRBJ2-7; D not certain. The CDR3 contains 13 residues. CDR1 and CDR2 from the germline V gene are ENHRY and SYGVKD. Trimming pared 3 bases from V and 1 base from J, leaving 7 bases between. The CDR3 loop reads CAISDGLSYEQYF. CDR3 DNA sequence: TGTGCCATCAGTGATGGGTTATCCTACGAGCAGTACTTC.

This clonotype was observed a handful of times. The chain links TRBV4-3 to TRBJ2-4, with D tentatively TRBD2 (5 bases). Trimming shortened V by 0 bases and J by 9 bases, and 15 bases separated the two germline ends. The CDR3 is 15 amino acids. Germline lookup yields CDR1 LGHNA and CDR2 YSLEER. CDR3 DNA: TGCGCCAGCAGCCAAGACTACCCGGGTCGGGGCATTCAGTACTTC. It encodes CASSQDYPGRGIQYF.

This clonotype was found once. Being one base from a much bigger clone, this may be a read error. The chain links TRBV29-1 to TRBJ2-7; 7 bases are a match to TRBD1. CDR1 is SQVTM and CDR2 is ANQGSEA in the germline V gene. This CDR3 region has 13 residues. In DNA form, the CDR3 reads TGCAGCGCCTCGACAGGGCCAACCTACGAGCGGTACTTC. Amino acids: CSASTGPTYERYF.

The chain employs TRBV15 and TRBJ2-7, with D perhaps TRBD1 (6 bases). Per germline, CDR1 LNHNV and CDR2 YYDKDF (reference sequence). The CDR3 sequence is 16 residues long. The germline V and J ends were trimmed by 5 bases and 3 bases, with 20 bases remaining between them. In DNA, the CDR3 is TGTGCCACCAGCCCCCACCACACCGACAGGCTCTACGAGCAGTACTTC. Translation gives CATSPHHTDRLYEQYF.

This clonotype showed up just a few times. The chain joins TRBV4-3 to TRBJ1-5; 10 bases are shared with TRBD1. Losses at the gene ends were 0 bases for V and 7 bases for J; bases not matched to a gene: 6. CDR3 length: 16 amino acids. Germline CDR1 reads LGHNA; CDR2 reads YSLEER. This chain's CDR3 is CASSQDVGTGDQPQHF. As DNA, the CDR3 is TGCGCCAGCAGCCAAGACGTGGGGACAGGGGACCAGCCCCAGCATTTT.

The table lists this clonotype with a few counts. V and J are TRBV2 and TRBJ2-1, with D tentatively TRBD2 (5 bases). Germline assignment: CDR1 SNHLY and CDR2 FYNNEI. The CDR3 extends over 12 amino acids. V lost 5 bases and J lost 12, with 14 bases in between. CDR3 DNA: TGTGCCAGCAGTCCACCCCGGGATTTGCAGTTCTTC. This codes for CASSPPRDLQFF.

V and J are TRBV6-2 or TRBV6-3 and TRBJ2-6; D unclear. V dropped 6 bases and J dropped 0 bases, with 12 bases sitting between them. The CDR3 is 16 residues long. Germline V gene sequence: CDR1 MNHEY, CDR2 SVGEGT. The CDR3 protein is CASRGSLFSGANVLTF. The CDR3 DNA reads TGTGCCAGCAGGGGCAGTTTATTCTCTGGGGCCAACGTCCTGACTTTC.

This clonotype was seen only a few times. The chain has TRBV12-3 or TRBV12-4 and TRBJ2-7; D perhaps matches TRBD2 (5 bases). Trimming stripped 2 bases from V and 3 bases from J, with 11 bases between. CDR3 length: 14 residues. This chain's CDR3 is CASSLSRTFYEQYF. The CDR3 coding sequence is TGTGCCAGCAGTTTATCGCGGACTTTCTACGAGCAGTACTTC.

The chain employs TRBV29-1 and TRBJ1-2; D is unresolved. This CDR3 has 12 residues. V gave up 3 bases and J gave up 8 bases, with 13 bases separating them. The germline V gene has CDR1 SQVTM and CDR2 ANQGSEA. The CDR3 nucleotides are TGCAGCGTTGATTCGGGCGGTAAAGGCTACACCTTC. Translation gives CSVDSGGKGYTF.

This clonotype was seen only a few times. This chain uses TRBV12-3 or TRBV12-4 with TRBJ1-5, with D unclear. V lost 7 bases, J lost 1 base, and 14 bases lay in between. This CDR3 is 15 amino acids long. The CDR3 spells CASTSGWASNQPQHF. CDR3 sequence (DNA): TGTGCCAGCACCTCCGGATGGGCGAGCAATCAGCCCCAGCATTTT.

A few counts support this clonotype. This chain joins TRBV10-3 and TRBJ1-2; no definite D call. The CDR3 is 16 residues long. Trimming removed 2 bases from V and 6 bases from J, with 19 bases in between. The germline CDR1 and CDR2 sequences are ENHRY and SYGVKD. The CDR3 nucleotides are TGTGCCATCAGTGAGATGCAAAGCAGGTCTATCGATGGCTACACCTTC. This codes for CAISEMQSRSIDGYTF.

This clonotype was found many times. This sequence joins TRBV10-3 and TRBJ2-5; a weak D match, TRBD1 (6 bases). This CDR3 contains 14 residues. CDR1 ENHRY and CDR2 SYGVKD come from the germline V gene. Trimming took 6 bases from V and 1 from J, leaving 12 bases between them. The CDR3 DNA follows: TGTGCCATCAGCCCTATAGGGGGCCAAGAGACCCAGTACTTC. Amino acids: CAISPIGGQETQYF.

On this clonotype: The junction departs from the called germline gene at one end, perhaps through a read error. The chain is built from TRBV29-1 and TRBJ2-1; 7 bases are a match to TRBD1. Germline V gene sequence: CDR1 SQVTM, CDR2 ANQGSEA. CDR3 length: 13 residues. The CDR3 sequence is CNVWQGDYNEQFF. In DNA, the CDR3 is TGCAACGTTTGGCAGGGGGACTACAATGAGCAGTTCTTC.

This clonotype has more than one count but fewer than ten. The gene calls are TRBV7-2 and TRBJ2-7; D is perhaps TRBD1 or TRBD2 (6 bases each). The V end was cut by 5 bases, the J end by 6 bases, with 20 bases between. CDR1 SGHTA and CDR2 FQGNSA come from the germline V gene. This CDR3 contains 15 residues. In DNA, the CDR3 is TGTGCCAGCAGCCGAATTCCGGGGGCAAGATCCGAGCAGTACTTC. This encodes CASSRIPGARSEQYF.

The chain combines TRBV4-2 with TRBJ2-3, with 11 bases lining up with TRBD2. With V trimmed by 3 bases and J by 3 bases, 8 bases remained unmatched. The CDR3 is 17 residues long. CDR1 LGHNA and CDR2 YNFKEQ come from the germline V gene. The CDR3: CASSQSSGGAWTDTQYF. The CDR3 DNA sequence: TGTGCCAGCAGCCAGAGTAGCGGGGGGGCATGGACAGATACGCAGTATTTT.

The chain employs TRBV10-3 and TRBJ2-4; D not resolved. The DNA matches TRBJ2-7 better at its end, which makes the J call doubtful. The CDR3 has 14 amino acids. CDR1 ENHRY and CDR2 SYGVKD come from the germline V gene. The CDR3 here is CAISESNEEYEQYF. The CDR3 nucleotides read TGTGCCATCAGTGAGTCGAATGAGGAGTACGAGCAGTACTTC.

The chain uses TRBV20-1 and TRBJ1-1; D is perhaps TRBD1 (5 bases). Germline CDR1 reads DFQATT; CDR2 reads SNEGSKA (reference sequence). Trimming shortened V by 6 bases and J by 5 bases, and 13 bases separated the two germline ends. The CDR3 loop spans 12 amino acids. The CDR3 sequence is CSAAGVETEAFF. In DNA form, the CDR3 reads TGCAGTGCCGCGGGGGTTGAGACTGAAGCTTTCTTT.

This clonotype has only a few counts. The chain is built from TRBV12-3 or TRBV12-4 and TRBJ2-4; D is unclear. CDR3 size: 14 residues. V lost 3 bases and J lost 2, with 8 bases in between. CDR3 amino acids: CASSFSETKNIQYF. The CDR3 region has the DNA TGTGCCAGCAGTTTTTCGGAAACCAAAAACATTCAGTACTTC.